This T cell receptor (beta chain) originates from a study of blood T cells in healthy people across ages. General study results and limits: A roughly linear age-dependent decrease characterized TCR beta diversity per million T cells.

Donors ranged from about 6 to 90 years old and were healthy Caucasians in Russia. Alongside a J-beta primer mix, a sample-barcoded 5' primer served in a second PCR lasting roughly 6 to 11 cycles. Tagging of each cDNA molecule was performed by a template-switch adaptor with 12 random nucleotides. TCRdb re-derived calls from the 5' RACE reads in MiXCR, one entry per CDR3 protein. The table records fewer than 800,000 distinct CDR3 sequences, around a quarter of them present only once. Germline assignment: CDR1 LGHNA and CDR2 YNFKEQ. Trimming removed 1 base at V and 2 bases at J, with 11 bases between. The CDR3 runs to 16 residues. This clonotype was found a few times. Its cognate antigen is unknown. This sample was also put to use in a study of T cells of mothers and their children. That report adds: Sequencing revealed no T cell clones that were persistent and microchimeric.

The chain joins TRBV4-2 to TRBJ1-4, with D unresolved. Sequenced material: blood. The clonotype originates from a boy younger than 18 in good health. The CDR3 sequence is CASSQVSGNTNEKLFF. The CDR3 bases are TGTGCCAGCAGCCAAGTATCCGGCAATACTAATGAAAAACTGTTTTTT.